These T cell receptor beta chains were read from a single sample in a study of neurological immune-mediated disorders. From the 5' RACE reads, TCRdb called clonotypes with MiXCR, one entry per CDR3 protein. There are almost 85,000 distinct CDR3 sequences in the sample; 2.5% to 3% occur only once, and 1.1% lies in the top ten. Sequencing used PBMCs. The receptors were sampled from a woman aged 25-40 years with multiple sclerosis. Each CDR3 is given with its conserved first and last residue.

V gene | CDR3 protein
TRBV28 | CASSLPISGAPTDTQYF
TRBV5-6 | CASRLDQTSDTEAFF
TRBV7-8 | CASSLLVGQDMGYTF
TRBV11-3 | CASSFPKRTRNEQFF
TRBV4-3 | CASSQDSGGSYNEQFF
TRBV5-1 | CASSFSLGRNTEAFF
TRBV20-1 | CSASYGSYQPQHF
TRBV24-1 | CATSDPGTGDEQFF
TRBV5-1 | CASSKGQGEIEQYF
TRBV7-2 | CASSSQHPYEQYF
TRBV27 | CASRDSGTSYNEQFF
TRBV5-1 | CASSLAGNSGNTIYF
TRBV12-3/TRBV12-4 | CASSFLGQGIQYF
TRBV29-1 | CSVVAAYNEQFF
TRBV5-1 | CASSFGQLRQETQYF
TRBV5-1 | CASRQNPYREAFF
TRBV6-6 | CASLRNTEAFF
TRBV5-1 | CASSLLAGGSGELFF
TRBV19 | CASRSDRTGGYTF
TRBV24-1 | CANSGTTPGEMSF
TRBV11-3 | CASSSEVGSNEQFF
TRBV5-6 | CASSSSDRAYEQYF
TRBV15 | CATSRDSRTSGRTYNEQFF
TRBV20-1 | CSARKAGGVLINEQFF
TRBV5-1 | CASSSSGGQETQYF
TRBV7-2 | CASSLESAVRGGNEQFF
TRBV28 | CASRRRLAVSYNEQFF
TRBV6-2/TRBV6-3 | CASDPGQGALAKNIQYF
TRBV6-2/TRBV6-3 | CASSSAGTAVGYEQYF
TRBV10-2 | CASSGRPLWEKLFF
TRBV25-1 | CASSEYEGRAGAFF
TRBV12-3/TRBV12-4 | CASSLTLGSSYEQYF
TRBV12-3/TRBV12-4 | CASSPGGAKETQYF